Presented here are 8 T cell receptor beta chains from one specimen sequenced in a study of T-cell memory formation after mild COVID-19 (dated by TCRdb to the early 2020s). Preparation of the library involved 5' RACE. The listed sequencing device is Illumina NovaSeq 6000. Starting from the raw public reads, TCRdb applied fastp trimming at Q25, assembled clones with MiXCR and retained in-frame beta chains. Each entry is one CDR3 protein sequence, shown with its most common DNA and genes. Within this sample are about 160,000 distinct CDR3 sequences, with about a third of them counted one time only. Of the sample, approximately 12% is held by the ten largest clones. Input material: PBMCs or a T cell subset sorted from them (not recorded which). The source is an adult woman who had mild COVID-19 (a few samples of this study predate the infection). The sample titles of this study are shuffled in the database, so cell type and time point are left out; the donor was told from shared clones.

The chain couples TRBV4-3 to TRBJ2-3; D is unresolved. The CDR3 contains 11 residues. CDR1 is LGHNA and CDR2 is YSLEER in the germline V gene. Trimming cost V 1 base and J 10 bases, with 6 bases left between them. The CDR3 sequence: CASSQALPQYF. The CDR3 nucleotides read TGCGCCAGCAGCCAAGCCCTGCCGCAGTATTTT.

This clonotype has just a few counts. Here the CDR3 DNA reads TGCAGTGCTAGTAGAGGACAGGGGGCGGTCCTGGGTCAGCCCCAGCATTTT. This encodes CSASRGQGAVLGQPQHF. V usage is TRBV20-1 and J usage is TRBJ1-5; 11 nucleotides match TRBD1. The ends lost 3 bases at V and 6 bases at J; junction bases unmatched: 13. The CDR3 extends over 17 amino acids. Per the germline V gene, CDR1 is DFQATT and CDR2 is SNEGSKA (reference sequence).

In its sample, this clonotype was seen a few times. The chain uses TRBV29-1 and TRBJ2-1; 12 bases are shared with TRBD1. Per germline, CDR1 SQVTM and CDR2 ANQGSEA. V shed 8 bases, J shed 8 bases, and the junction held 7 bases outside the gene matches. The CDR3 runs to 13 residues. DNA of the CDR3: TGCAGCATCCGGGACAGGGGGCCGTATGAGCAGTTCTTC. As protein: CSIRDRGPYEQFF.

The chain carries TRBV9 and TRBJ2-3; TRBD1 or TRBD2 may be the D gene (5 bases each). Germline V gene sequence: CDR1 SGDLS, CDR2 YYNGEE. The CDR3 is made up of 15 amino acids. Trimming removed 2 bases at V and 2 bases at J, with 12 bases between. The chain's CDR3 is CASSVGPLPTDTQYF. The CDR3 coding sequence is TGTGCCAGCAGCGTGGGACCCCTACCCACAGATACGCAGTATTTT. Filled out from reference TRBV9 and TRBJ2-3, the complete variable domain reads DSGVTQTPKHLITATGQRVTLRCSPRSGDLSVYWYQQSLDQGLQFLIQYYNGEERAKGNILERFSAQQFPDLHSELNLSSLELGDSALYFCASSVGPLPTDTQYFGPGTRLTVL.

The chain carries TRBV6-4 and TRBJ2-1, with D possibly matching TRBD2 (6 bases). Trimming stripped 0 bases from V and 4 bases from J, with 10 bases between. The CDR3 spans 15 residues. Germline CDR1 reads MRHNA; CDR2 reads SNTAGT. The CDR3 DNA sequence: TGTGCCAGCAGTGACTCTAGCGGCTCTTACAATGAGCAGTTCTTC. It is translated as CASSDSSGSYNEQFF.

This clonotype was counted ten times or more. The J gene is TRBJ2-1, the V gene TRBV7-9; weak D call: TRBD1 (7 bases). The V gene lost 3 bases and the J gene lost 8 bases, with 20 bases spanning the gap. The germline V gene has CDR1 SEHNR and CDR2 FQNEAQ (reference sequence). The CDR3 runs 16 residues. Here the CDR3 DNA reads TGTGCCAGCAGCTTTGGGAGGACAGGTTCGAGGGATGAGCAGTTCTTC. It codes for CASSFGRTGSRDEQFF. The whole variable domain, filled in from reference TRBV7-9 and TRBJ2-1, reads DTGVSQNPRHKITKRGQNVTFRCDPISEHNRLYWYRQTLGQGPEFLTYFQNEAQLEKSRLLSDRFSAERPKGSFSTLEIQRTEQGDSAMYLCASSFGRTGSRDEQFFGPGTRLTVL.

The V call is TRBV6-1, the J call TRBJ1-1; D is undetermined. Per the germline V gene, CDR1 is MNHNS and CDR2 is SASEGT. V lost 6 bases, J lost 0 bases, and 8 bases lay in between. The CDR3 is 13 amino acids. The CDR3 protein is CASSLQMNTEAFF. The CDR3 DNA reads as TGTGCCAGCAGCCTCCAAATGAACACTGAAGCTTTCTTT.

The chain is built from TRBV29-1 and TRBJ2-5, with 8 bases identical to TRBD2. CDR1 is SQVTM, CDR2 ANQGSEA, per germline. Germline trimming cut 6 bases from V and 1 base from J; bases unmatched to any gene: 13. The CDR3 totals 16 residues. CDR3 region: CSVRAGGRGAQETQYF. CDR3 in DNA: TGCAGCGTGCGGGCGGGAGGCCGGGGGGCCCAAGAGACCCAGTACTTC.